The present entry profiles one TCR beta chain with its context. V lost 7 bases, J lost 6 bases, and 4 bases stayed unmatched. The CDR3 is 12 residues long. Germline CDR1 is SGDLS and CDR2 is YYNGEE. The data originate from a study of blood T cell repertoires in COVID-19. Study in general: Researchers got acute and convalescent COVID-19 samples from the United States, Italy and Spain. Sources were T cells, B-cell-depleted T cells, or PBMCs; the material itself was cDNA or gDNA.

Profiled with immunoSEQ multiplex PCR; TCRdb holds only in-frame clones, not every one. This sample carries over 100,000 clones, 75% to 90% of them seen once, and the ten largest clones take approximately 15%. The receptor comes from a man aged 50-59 years with acute or convalescent COVID-19. Sequences were obtained from peripheral blood. The gene calls are TRBV9 and TRBJ2-3, with 8 bases matching TRBD2. In nucleotides, the CDR3 is TGTGCCAGCGGACTAGCCTCTGATACGCAGTATTTT. It codes for CASGLASDTQYF.